Many counts were recorded for the clone carrying this TCR beta chain. Its antigen remains unidentified. This entry belongs to a study of T cells after yellow fever vaccination. MiXCR, applied by TCRdb to the 5' RACE reads, yields one record per CDR3 protein. The sample yields about 240,000 distinct CDR3 sequences, roughly 3.7% seen once. Whole-study results and caveats: Sorted repertoires could include abundant contaminating clonotypes from bulk cells. The secondary response was weaker, and its peak arrived faster, on day 5 versus 15.

The V gene lost 3 bases and the J gene lost 9 bases, with 10 bases spanning the gap. CDR1 is SGHRS and CDR2 is YFSETQ in the germline V gene. CDR3 length: 12 residues. The source is a man in his late teens or twenties who received the YFV17D yellow fever vaccine. V usage is TRBV5-1 and J usage is TRBJ2-1; D gene unclear. The material was PBMCs, obtained 15 days after the yellow fever booster vaccination. DNA for the CDR3: TGCGCCAGCAGCTCCCCACCCAGTGAGCAGTTCTTC. The encoded protein is CASSSPPSEQFF.